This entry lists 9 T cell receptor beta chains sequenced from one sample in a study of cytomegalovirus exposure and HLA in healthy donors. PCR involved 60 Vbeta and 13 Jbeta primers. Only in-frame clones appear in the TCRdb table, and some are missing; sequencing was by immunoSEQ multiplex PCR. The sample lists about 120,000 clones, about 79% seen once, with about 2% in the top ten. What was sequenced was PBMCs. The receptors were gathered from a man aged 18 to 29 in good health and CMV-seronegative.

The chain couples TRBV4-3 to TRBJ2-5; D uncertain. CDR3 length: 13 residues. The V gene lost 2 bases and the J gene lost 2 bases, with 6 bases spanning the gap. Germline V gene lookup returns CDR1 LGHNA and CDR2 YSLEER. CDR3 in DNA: TGCGCCAGCAGCCAATCCCAGCAAGAGACCCAGTACTTC. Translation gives CASSQSQQETQYF.

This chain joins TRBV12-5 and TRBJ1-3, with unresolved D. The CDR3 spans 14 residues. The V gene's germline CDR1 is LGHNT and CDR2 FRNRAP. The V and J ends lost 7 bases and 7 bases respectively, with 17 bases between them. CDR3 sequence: CASASGYQANTIYF. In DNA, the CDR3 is TGTGCTAGTGCCTCGGGATACCAAGCCAACACCATATATTTT.

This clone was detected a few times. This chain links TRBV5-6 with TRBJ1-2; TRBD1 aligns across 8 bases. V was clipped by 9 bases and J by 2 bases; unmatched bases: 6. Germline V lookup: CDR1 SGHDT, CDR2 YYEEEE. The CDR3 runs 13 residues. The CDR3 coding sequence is TGTGCCACCCGGACAGGGCACAACTATGGCTACACCTTC. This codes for CATRTGHNYGYTF.

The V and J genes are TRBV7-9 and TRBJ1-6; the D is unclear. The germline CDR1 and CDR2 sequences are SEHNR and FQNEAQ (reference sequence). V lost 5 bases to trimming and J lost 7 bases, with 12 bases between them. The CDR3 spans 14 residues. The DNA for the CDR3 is TGTGCCAGCAGCCCTCCGGGTGGGAATTCACCCCTCCACTTT. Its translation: CASSPPGGNSPLHF.

CDR3 DNA: TGTGCCAGCTCACTCACAGTTAGCTCCTACGAGCAGTACTTC. As protein: CASSLTVSSYEQYF. The chain recombines TRBV18 with TRBJ2-7; D remains unclear. CDR1 and CDR2 (germline): KGHSH, LQKENI. Trimming took 4 bases from V and 0 from J, leaving 10 bases between them. The CDR3 length is 14 residues.

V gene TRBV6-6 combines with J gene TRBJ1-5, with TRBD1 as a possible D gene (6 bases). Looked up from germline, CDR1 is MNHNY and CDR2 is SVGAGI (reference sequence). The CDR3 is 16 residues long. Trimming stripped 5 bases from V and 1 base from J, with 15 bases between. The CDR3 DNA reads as TGTGCCAGCAGTCCGGGACAAGGTATAAGCAATCAGCCCCAGCATTTT. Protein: CASSPGQGISNQPQHF.

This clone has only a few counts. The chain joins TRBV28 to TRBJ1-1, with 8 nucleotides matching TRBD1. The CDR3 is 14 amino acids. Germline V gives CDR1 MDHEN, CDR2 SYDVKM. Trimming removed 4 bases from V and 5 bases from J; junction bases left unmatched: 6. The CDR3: CASSSGQGWTEAFF. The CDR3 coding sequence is TGTGCCAGCAGTTCCGGACAGGGATGGACTGAAGCTTTCTTT.

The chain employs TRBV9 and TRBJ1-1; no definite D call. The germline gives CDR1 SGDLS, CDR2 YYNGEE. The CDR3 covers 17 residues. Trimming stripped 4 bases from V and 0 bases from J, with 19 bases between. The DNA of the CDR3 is TGTGCCAGCAGCCCCCCCGGACTGACTCAATTGAACACTGAAGCTTTCTTT. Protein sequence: CASSPPGLTQLNTEAFF.

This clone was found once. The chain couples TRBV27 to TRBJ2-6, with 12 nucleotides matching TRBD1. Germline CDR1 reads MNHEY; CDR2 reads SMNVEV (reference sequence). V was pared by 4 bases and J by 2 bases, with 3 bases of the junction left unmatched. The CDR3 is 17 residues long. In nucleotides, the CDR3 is TGTGCCAGCAGTTACCGGGACAGGGGGCCTGGGGCCAACGTCCTGACTTTC. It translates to CASSYRDRGPGANVLTF.